A selection of T cell receptor beta chains follows, all from one sample in a study of blood T cell repertoires in COVID-19. Clones were read by immunoSEQ multiplex PCR, and TCRdb kept only the in-frame ones, dropping some. The repertoire holds more than 9,000 clones, 65% to 90% seen once, with less than 4.5% in the top ten. The sequenced material came from peripheral blood. These receptors all come from a woman aged 60-75 years with acute or convalescent COVID-19. Both conserved end residues are part of each CDR3. The order of the fields is J gene, clone size, D gene, V gene, CDR3 DNA, CDR3 protein. D genes are given only for firm matches. The size of a clone is reported for some rows only, either as once, few or many, or as a class for expanded clones.

TRBJ2-7,-,TRBD1,TRBV7-2,TGTGCCAGCAGCAAAGACAGGGGGAACTACGAGCAGTACTTC,CASSKDRGNYEQYF
TRBJ1-4,once,-,TRBV2,TGTGCCGGCCTCGGGGTCGAAAGGGAAAAACTGTTTTTT,CAGLGVEREKLFF
TRBJ2-3,-,TRBD2,TRBV2,TGTGCCAGCAGTGAAAAAGCGGGGATGGGGACAGATACGCAGTATTTT,CASSEKAGMGTDTQYF
TRBJ2-5,-,TRBD2,TRBV12-3/TRBV12-4,TGTGCCAGCAGAGCGGGGGGGCAAGAGACCCAGTACTTC,CASRAGGQETQYF
TRBJ1-1,-,-,TRBV7-9,TGTGCCAGCAGCTTAGACGGGTACACTGAAGCTTTCTTT,CASSLDGYTEAFF
TRBJ2-1,-,TRBD1,TRBV12-5,TGTGCTAGTGCCCACAGACAGGGTTACAATGAGCAGTTCTTC,CASAHRQGYNEQFF
TRBJ1-2,-,TRBD1,TRBV5-4,TGTGCCAGCAGCTACGGGACAGGGCTGGCTGGCTACACCTTC,CASSYGTGLAGYTF
TRBJ1-2,-,TRBD1,TRBV30,TGTGCCTGGAGTCAGAGGGGGCGGGATGGCTACACCTTC,CAWSQRGRDGYTF
TRBJ2-7,-,-,TRBV19,TGTGCCAGTAGTATTAAGGGGGACGAGCAGTACTTC,CASSIKGDEQYF
TRBJ2-1,once,-,TRBV7-3,TGTGCCAGCAGCTTATCGCCCTATAATGAGCAGTTCTTC,CASSLSPYNEQFF
TRBJ2-1,-,TRBD2,TRBV25-1,TGTGCCAGCAGTGAAGGGTCACGGGGGGGCTACAATGAGCAGTTCTTC,CASSEGSRGGYNEQFF
TRBJ1-4,-,TRBD1,TRBV18,TGTGCCAGCTCACCATCCGGGACAGTAGGAGAAAAACTGTTTTTT,CASSPSGTVGEKLFF
TRBJ1-2,-,-,TRBV11-2,TGTGCCAGCAGCTTAGACAGGGGTGGCTATGGCTACACCTTC,CASSLDRGGYGYTF
TRBJ2-7,-,TRBD1,TRBV6-5,TGTGCCAGCACCGGGACAGGTTTTACCTACGAGCAGTACTTC,CASTGTGFTYEQYF
TRBJ2-1,-,TRBD2,TRBV5-1,TGCGCCAGCAGCATCCCGACTAGCGGAACCTACAATGAGCAGTTCTTC,CASSIPTSGTYNEQFF
TRBJ2-2,-,-,TRBV3-1/TRBV3-2,TGTGCCAGCACCCACCTAGCGGGGGAGCTGTTTTTT,CASTHLAGELFF